This record concerns one T cell receptor (beta chain) sequence. V gave up 2 bases and J gave up 4 bases, with 18 bases separating them. Germline CDR1 is MNHEY and CDR2 is SVGEGT. This CDR3 has 17 residues. This sample is part of a study of blood T cell repertoires in COVID-19. Sequenced by immunoSEQ multiplex PCR; TCRdb stores in-frame clones only, minus some. The sample includes about 150,000 clones, 84% seen only once; the top ten take 5.5% to 7.5%. The rearrangement joins TRBV6-2 or TRBV6-3 to TRBJ2-1; a weak D match, TRBD2 (6 bases). The source material was PBMCs or T cells enriched from blood (not recorded which). The TCR originated in a woman between 45 and 60 years old who had been exposed to COVID-19. This chain's CDR3 is CASSYPRGWGSYNEQFF. DNA for the CDR3: TGTGCCAGCAGTTACCCCCGGGGGTGGGGCTCTTACAATGAGCAGTTCTTC.